Listed here is a single TCR beta chain. The data were obtained in a study of patients and donors after allogeneic stem cell transplantation. Each CDR3 protein gets one entry after TCRdb re-called the RT-PCR reads with MiXCR. Counted here are around 200,000 distinct CDR3 sequences, 35% to 45% occurring once; the ten biggest clones make up roughly 11%. Germline V gene data show CDR1 as SGDLS and CDR2 as YYNGEE. The V segment lost 4 bases and the J segment 0 bases; nucleotides outside the gene matches: 4. The CDR3 loop spans 17 amino acids. Sequenced: blood, either unsorted or a sorted T cell fraction (not recorded which). The TCR sequence derives from a human donor who was either an allogeneic HSCT recipient or a stem cell or donor lymphocyte infusion donor (not recorded which). It is not recorded whose cells these are; they may come from a transplant donor. The chain is built from TRBV9 and TRBJ2-5, with TRBD2 matching over 15 bases. In DNA form, the CDR3 reads TGTGCCAGCAGCCCGGGGACTAGCGGGGGGTACCAAGAGACCCAGTACTTC. Protein: CASSPGTSGGYQETQYF.